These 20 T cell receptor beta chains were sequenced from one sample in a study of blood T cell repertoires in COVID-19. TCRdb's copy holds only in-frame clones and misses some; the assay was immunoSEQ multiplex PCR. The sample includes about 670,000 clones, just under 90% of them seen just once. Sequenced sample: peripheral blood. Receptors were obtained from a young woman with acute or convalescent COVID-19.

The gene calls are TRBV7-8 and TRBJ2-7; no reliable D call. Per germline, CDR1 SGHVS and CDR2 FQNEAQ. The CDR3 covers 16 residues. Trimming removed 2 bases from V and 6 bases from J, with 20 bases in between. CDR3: CASSLSFDSSASEQYF. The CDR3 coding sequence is TGTGCCAGCAGCTTATCGTTCGACTCCTCAGCTAGCGAGCAGTACTTC. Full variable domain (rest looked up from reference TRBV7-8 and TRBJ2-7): GAGVSQSPRYKVAKRGQDVALRCDPISGHVSLFWYQQALGQGPEFLTYFQNEAQLDKSGLPSDRFFAERPEGSVSTLKIQRTQQEDSAVYLCASSLSFDSSASEQYFGPGTRLTVT.

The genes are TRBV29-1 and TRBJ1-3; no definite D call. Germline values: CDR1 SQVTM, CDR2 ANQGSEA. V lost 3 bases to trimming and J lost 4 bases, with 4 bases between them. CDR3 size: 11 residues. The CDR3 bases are TGCAGCGTTGACAGGGGAAACACCATATATTTT. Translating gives CSVDRGNTIYF.

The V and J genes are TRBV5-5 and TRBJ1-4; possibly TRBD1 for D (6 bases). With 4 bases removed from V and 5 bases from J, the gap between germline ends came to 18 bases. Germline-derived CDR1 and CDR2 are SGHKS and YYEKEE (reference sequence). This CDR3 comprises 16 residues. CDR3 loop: CASSSPNRDTNEKLFF. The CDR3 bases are TGTGCCAGCAGCAGCCCGAACAGGGATACCAATGAAAAACTGTTTTTT. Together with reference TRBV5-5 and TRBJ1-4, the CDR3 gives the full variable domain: DAGVTQSPTHLIKTRGQQVTLRCSPISGHKSVSWYQQVLGQGPQFIFQYYEKEERGRGNFPDRFSARQFPNYSSELNVNALLLGDSALYLCASSSPNRDTNEKLFFGSGTQLSVL.

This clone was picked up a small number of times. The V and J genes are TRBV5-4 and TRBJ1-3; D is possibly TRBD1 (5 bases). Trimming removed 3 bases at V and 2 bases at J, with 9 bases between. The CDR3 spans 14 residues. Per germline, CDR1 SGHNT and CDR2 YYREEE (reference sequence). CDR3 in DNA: TGTGCCAGCAGCTCCAGGGTCACTGGAAACACCATATATTTT. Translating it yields CASSSRVTGNTIYF. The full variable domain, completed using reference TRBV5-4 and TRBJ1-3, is ETGVTQSPTHLIKTRGQQVTLRCSSQSGHNTVSWYQQALGQGPQFIFQYYREEENGRGNFPPRFSGLQFPNYSSELNVNALELDDSALYLCASSSRVTGNTIYFGEGSWLTVV.

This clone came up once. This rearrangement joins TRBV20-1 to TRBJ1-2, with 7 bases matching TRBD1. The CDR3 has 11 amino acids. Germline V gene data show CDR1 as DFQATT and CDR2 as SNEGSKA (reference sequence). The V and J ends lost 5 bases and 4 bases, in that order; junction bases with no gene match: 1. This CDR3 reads CSARTGYGYTF. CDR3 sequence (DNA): TGCAGTGCTCGGACAGGCTATGGCTACACCTTC.

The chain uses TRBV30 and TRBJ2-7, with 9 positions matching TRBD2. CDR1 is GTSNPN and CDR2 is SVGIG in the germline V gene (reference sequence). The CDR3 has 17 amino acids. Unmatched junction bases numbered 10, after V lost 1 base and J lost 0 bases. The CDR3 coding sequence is TGTGCCTGGAGTGAGGATAGCGGGGGAGTTTTCTCCTACGAGCAGTACTTC. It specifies CAWSEDSGGVFSYEQYF.

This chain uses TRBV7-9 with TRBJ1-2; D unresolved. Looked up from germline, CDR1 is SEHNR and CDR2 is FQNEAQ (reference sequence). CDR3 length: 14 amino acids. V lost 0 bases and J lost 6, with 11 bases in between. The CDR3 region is CASSLAGSLDGYTF. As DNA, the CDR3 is TGTGCCAGCAGCTTAGCCGGGAGCTTGGATGGCTACACCTTC.

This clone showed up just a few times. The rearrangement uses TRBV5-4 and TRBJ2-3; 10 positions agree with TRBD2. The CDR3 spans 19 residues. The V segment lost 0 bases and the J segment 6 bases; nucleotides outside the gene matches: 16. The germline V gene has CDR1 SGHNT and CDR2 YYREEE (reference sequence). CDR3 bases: TGTGCCAGCAGCTTGGCTCCCGGACTAGCGGTTTCCCAGGTGGATACGCAGTATTTT. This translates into CASSLAPGLAVSQVDTQYF.

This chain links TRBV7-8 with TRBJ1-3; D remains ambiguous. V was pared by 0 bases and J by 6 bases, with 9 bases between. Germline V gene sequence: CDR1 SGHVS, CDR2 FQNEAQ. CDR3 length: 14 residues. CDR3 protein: CASSLAPQLNTIYF. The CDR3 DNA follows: TGTGCCAGCAGCTTAGCGCCACAGTTAAACACCATATATTTT.

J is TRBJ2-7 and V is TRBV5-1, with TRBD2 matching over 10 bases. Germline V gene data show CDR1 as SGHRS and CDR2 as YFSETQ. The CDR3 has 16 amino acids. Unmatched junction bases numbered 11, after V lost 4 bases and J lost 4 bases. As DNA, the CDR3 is TGCGCCAGCAGCCCGACTGGGGCTAGCGGGGGTTACGAGCAGTACTTC. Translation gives CASSPTGASGGYEQYF.

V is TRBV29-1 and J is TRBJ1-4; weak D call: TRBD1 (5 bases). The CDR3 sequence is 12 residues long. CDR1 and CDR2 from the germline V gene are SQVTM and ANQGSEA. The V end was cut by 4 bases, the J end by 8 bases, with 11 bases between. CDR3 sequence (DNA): TGCAGCGTTGGGGGTGGGGCCGAAAAACTGTTTTTT. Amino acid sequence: CSVGGGAEKLFF.

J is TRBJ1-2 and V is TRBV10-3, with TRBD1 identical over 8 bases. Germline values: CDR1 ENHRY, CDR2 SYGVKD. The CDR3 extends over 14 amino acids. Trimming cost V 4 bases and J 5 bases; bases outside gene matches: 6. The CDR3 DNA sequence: TGTGCCATCAGTGCCCAGGGACAGGATTATGGCTACACCTTC. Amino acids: CAISAQGQDYGYTF.

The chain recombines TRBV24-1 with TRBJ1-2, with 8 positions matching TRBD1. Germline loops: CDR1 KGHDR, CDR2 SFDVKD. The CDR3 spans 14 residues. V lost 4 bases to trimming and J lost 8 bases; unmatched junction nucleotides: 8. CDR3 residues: CATSDPRTGWGYTF. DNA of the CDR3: TGTGCCACCAGTGACCCACGGACAGGGTGGGGCTACACCTTC.

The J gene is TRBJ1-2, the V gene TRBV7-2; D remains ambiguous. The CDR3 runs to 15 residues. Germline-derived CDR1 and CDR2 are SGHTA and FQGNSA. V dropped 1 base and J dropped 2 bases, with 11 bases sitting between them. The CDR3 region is CASSLEAGLNYGYTF. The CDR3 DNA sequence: TGTGCCAGCAGCTTAGAGGCAGGATTAAACTATGGCTACACCTTC. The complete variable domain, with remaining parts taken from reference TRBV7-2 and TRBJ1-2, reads GAGVSQSPSNKVTEKGKDVELRCDPISGHTALYWYRQSLGQGLEFLIYFQGNSAPDKSGLPSDRFSAERTGGSVSTLTIQRTQQEDSAVYLCASSLEAGLNYGYTFGSGTRLTVV.

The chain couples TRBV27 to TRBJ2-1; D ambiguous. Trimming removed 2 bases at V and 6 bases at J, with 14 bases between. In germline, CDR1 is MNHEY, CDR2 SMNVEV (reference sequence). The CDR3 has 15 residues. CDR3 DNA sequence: TGTGCCAGCAGTTTAGGCTTAAGCTGGGCCAATGAGCAGTTCTTC. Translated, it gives CASSLGLSWANEQFF.

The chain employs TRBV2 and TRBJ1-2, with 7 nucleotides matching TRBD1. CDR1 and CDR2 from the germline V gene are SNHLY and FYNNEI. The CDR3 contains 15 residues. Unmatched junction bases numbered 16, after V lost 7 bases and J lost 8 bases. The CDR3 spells CASTLSRDRLWGYTF. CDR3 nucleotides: TGTGCCAGCACATTATCCCGGGACAGACTTTGGGGCTACACCTTC.

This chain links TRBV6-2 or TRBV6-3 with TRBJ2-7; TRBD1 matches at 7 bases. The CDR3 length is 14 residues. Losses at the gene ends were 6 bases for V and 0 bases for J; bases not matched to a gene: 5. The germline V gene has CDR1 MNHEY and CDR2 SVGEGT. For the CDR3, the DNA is TGTGCCAGCAGCGGGCAGGGGGTCTCCTACGAGCAGTACTTC. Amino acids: CASSGQGVSYEQYF.

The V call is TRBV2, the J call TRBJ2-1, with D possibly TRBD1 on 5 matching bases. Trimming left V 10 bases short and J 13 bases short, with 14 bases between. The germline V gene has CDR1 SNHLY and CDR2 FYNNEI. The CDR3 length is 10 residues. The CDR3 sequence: CATGRQFQFF. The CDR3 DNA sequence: TGTGCCACCGGTCGACAGTTCCAGTTCTTC.

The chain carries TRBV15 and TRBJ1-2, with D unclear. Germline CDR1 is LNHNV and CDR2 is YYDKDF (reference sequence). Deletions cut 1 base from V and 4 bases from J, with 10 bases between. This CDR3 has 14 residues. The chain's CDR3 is CATSRGPLGYGYTF. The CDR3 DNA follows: TGTGCCACCAGCAGAGGCCCCCTCGGCTATGGCTACACCTTC.

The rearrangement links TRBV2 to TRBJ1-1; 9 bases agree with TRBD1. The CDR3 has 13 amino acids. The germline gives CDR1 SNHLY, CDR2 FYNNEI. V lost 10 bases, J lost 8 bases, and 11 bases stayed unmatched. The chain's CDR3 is CATQREQGAEAFF. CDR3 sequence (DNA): TGTGCCACCCAGAGGGAACAGGGGGCGGAAGCTTTCTTT.